Listed below are T cell receptor beta chains from one sample, sequenced in a study of shared clonotypes between healthy human individuals. Measured with immunoSEQ multiplex PCR; TCRdb has only the in-frame clones, and not every one. The sample lists over 2 million clones, 95% seen once, with more than 0.1% in the top ten. The specimen was naive CD4+ T cells sorted from blood. The source is a man aged 18 to 35 in good health. CDR3s include the opening cysteine and the closing phenylalanine or tryptophan. A D gene is named only where the DNA matches it firmly. Clone size is shown for a subset of rows, as once, few, many or a class of expanded clone.

>TRBJ2-4|-|TRBV6-1|TRBD1
CASSAGQGKAKNIQYF
TGTGCCAGCAGTGCCGGACAGGGTAAAGCCAAAAACATTCAGTACTTC
>TRBJ1-6|-|TRBV25-1|TRBD1
CASESGGGPLHF
TGTGCCAGTGAATCAGGGGGGGGACCCCTCCACTTT
>TRBJ2-7|-|TRBV29-1|-
CSVEVRGLTYEQYF
TGCAGCGTTGAAGTCAGAGGGTTAACCTACGAGCAGTACTTC
>TRBJ1-4|-|TRBV7-9|TRBD1
CASSPDRANEKLFF
TGTGCCAGCAGCCCCGACAGGGCGAATGAAAAACTGTTTTTT
>TRBJ1-2|-|TRBV2|-
CASSNGYTF
TGTGCCAGCAGTAATGGCTACACCTTC
>TRBJ2-3|-|TRBV5-4|-
CASSLVGLRVPDTQYF
TGTGCCAGCAGCTTGGTCGGTCTTAGGGTCCCAGATACGCAGTATTTT
>TRBJ2-5|-|TRBV7-9|-
CASSPWGEETQYF
TGTGCCAGCAGCCCCTGGGGTGAAGAGACCCAGTACTTC
>TRBJ1-1|-|TRBV5-1|TRBD1
CASSLAPQGANTEAFF
TGCGCCAGCAGCTTGGCCCCACAGGGGGCAAACACTGAAGCTTTCTTT
>TRBJ1-5|-|TRBV28|TRBD1
CASRQGTRQPQHF
TGTGCCAGCCGACAGGGGACGAGGCAGCCCCAGCATTTT
>TRBJ2-3|-|TRBV30|-
CAWSSSADTQYF
TGTGCCTGGAGCTCTAGCGCAGATACGCAGTATTTT
>TRBJ2-1|-|TRBV11-2|-
CASSIKSGYNEQFF
TGTGCCAGCAGCATCAAAAGCGGGTACAATGAGCAGTTCTTC
>TRBJ2-5|-|TRBV2|-
CATRRASPGETQYF
TGTGCCACCCGAAGGGCTAGCCCGGGGGAGACCCAGTACTTC
>TRBJ2-5|-|TRBV30|-
CAWSGGGEETQYF
TGTGCCTGGAGTGGAGGAGGGGAAGAGACCCAGTACTTC
>TRBJ1-1|-|TRBV11-2|TRBD1
CASSPGTGWYTEAFF
TGTGCCAGCAGCCCTGGGACAGGGTGGTACACTGAAGCTTTCTTT
>TRBJ1-1|-|TRBV13|-
CASITGTEAFF
TGTGCCAGCATAACGGGCACTGAAGCTTTCTTT
>TRBJ2-7|-|TRBV6-5|TRBD2
CASSPGGGQRYEQYF
TGTGCCAGCAGTCCAGGCGGGGGGCAACGGTACGAGCAGTACTTC
>TRBJ1-1|-|TRBV11-2|-
CASSLDGLYEAFF
TGTGCCAGCAGCTTAGATGGTCTATATGAAGCTTTCTTT
>TRBJ1-2|-|TRBV27|-
CASSLTGTIYGYTF
TGTGCCAGCAGTTTAACCGGGACGATCTATGGCTACACCTTC
>TRBJ1-4|-|TRBV5-4|TRBD1
CASSDPDRGNEKLFF
TGTGCCAGCAGCGACCCAGACAGGGGTAATGAAAAACTGTTTTTT
>TRBJ2-1|-|TRBV29-1|-
CSAILRPIIDNEQFF
TGCAGCGCCATTTTGCGGCCCATAATAGACAATGAGCAGTTCTTC
>TRBJ2-1|-|TRBV6-5|-
CASSSAGVPSYNEQFF
TGTGCCAGCAGTTCGGCCGGGGTGCCTTCCTACAATGAGCAGTTCTTC
>TRBJ1-1|-|TRBV6-6|TRBD1
CASSYSGGTEAFF
TGTGCCAGCAGTTATTCAGGGGGGACTGAAGCTTTCTTT
>TRBJ1-1|-|TRBV2|TRBD1
CASQKTDRGNTEAFF
TGTGCCAGCCAAAAGACGGACAGGGGGAACACTGAAGCTTTCTTT
>TRBJ1-2|-|TRBV7-2|TRBD1
CASSLGQGSTF
TGTGCCAGCAGCTTAGGACAGGGTAGTACCTTC
>TRBJ1-4|once|TRBV4-2|-
CASSQDRGEWGEKLFF
TGTGCCAGCAGCCAAGATCGGGGGGAGTGGGGTGAAAAACTGTTTTTT
>TRBJ2-3|-|TRBV7-9|-
CASSRSGTDTQYF
TGTGCCAGCAGCCGAAGTGGCACAGATACGCAGTATTTT
>TRBJ2-2|-|TRBV7-8|TRBD1
CGQGSDTGELFF
TGCGGACAGGGGTCTGACACCGGGGAGCTGTTTTTT
>TRBJ2-3|-|TRBV6-1|-
CASSGSVTQYF
TGTGCCAGCAGTGGGTCTGTCACGCAGTATTTT
>TRBJ2-3|-|TRBV19|-
CASSMGTNTQYF
TGTGCCAGTAGTATGGGCACCAATACGCAGTATTTT
>TRBJ2-3|-|TRBV29-1|-
CSVTRSRSDTQYF
TGCAGCGTGACGCGGTCCCGTTCAGATACGCAGTATTTT
>TRBJ2-7|-|TRBV28|-
CASSLVGAEQYF
TGTGCCAGCAGTTTAGTGGGTGCCGAGCAGTACTTC
>TRBJ2-1|-|TRBV27|TRBD1
CASSVSGGYNEQFF
TGTGCCAGCAGTGTCTCAGGGGGATACAATGAGCAGTTCTTC
>TRBJ1-6|-|TRBV30|-
CAWSVRGNSPLHF
TGTGCCTGGAGTGTCCGGGGGAATTCACCCCTCCACTTT
>TRBJ1-1|-|TRBV2|TRBD1
CASSRDRDFGGAFF
TGTGCCAGCTCGCGGGACAGGGATTTTGGGGGAGCTTTCTTT
>TRBJ2-7|-|TRBV12-5|TRBD1
CASGSQQGTSEQYF
TGTGCTAGTGGTTCGCAACAGGGGACGTCCGAGCAGTACTTC
>TRBJ1-1|-|TRBV30|TRBD1
CAWSVVTGGSGEAFF
TGTGCCTGGAGTGTGGTCACAGGGGGATCTGGTGAAGCTTTCTTT
>TRBJ2-7|-|TRBV2|TRBD1
CASRDRTYEQYF
TGTGCCAGCCGGGACAGGACCTACGAGCAGTACTTC
>TRBJ2-3|-|TRBV27|TRBD2
CASTLAGGPGTDTQYF
TGTGCCAGTACCCTAGCGGGAGGGCCGGGGACAGATACGCAGTATTTT
>TRBJ1-6|-|TRBV4-3|-
CASSQDVESPLHF
TGCGCCAGCAGCCAAGATGTTGAGTCACCCCTCCACTTT
>TRBJ1-6|-|TRBV6-1|-
CASSEDRGYNSPLHF
TGTGCCAGCAGTGAGGACCGCGGCTATAATTCACCCCTCCACTTT
>TRBJ2-1|-|TRBV11-3|TRBD1
CASSNRDRGVGNEQFF
TGTGCCAGCAGCAACCGGGACAGGGGGGTTGGCAATGAGCAGTTCTTC
>TRBJ2-7|-|TRBV20-1|-
CSAIGGEQYF
TGCAGTGCGATAGGAGGGGAGCAGTACTTC
>TRBJ1-2|-|TRBV18|TRBD1
CASSLDRVTNYGYTF
TGTGCCAGCTCACTGGACAGGGTAACTAACTATGGCTACACCTTC
>TRBJ1-1|-|TRBV10-3|-
CAIRVADEAFF
TGTGCCATCAGGGTCGCTGATGAAGCTTTCTTT
>TRBJ1-4|-|TRBV30|TRBD1
CAWSAGQGEKLFF
TGTGCCTGGAGTGCAGGACAGGGGGAAAAACTGTTTTTT
>TRBJ2-5|-|TRBV18|-
CASSVTGGETQYF
TGTGCCAGCTCAGTGACAGGCGGAGAGACCCAGTACTTC
>TRBJ2-4|-|TRBV5-1|TRBD1
CASSLNRGNIQYF
TGCGCCAGCAGCTTGAACAGGGGGAACATTCAGTACTTC
>TRBJ1-2|-|TRBV5-1|-
CASSLAATAGYGYTF
TGCGCCAGCAGCTTGGCCGCGACGGCGGGCTATGGCTACACCTTC
>TRBJ2-5|-|TRBV2|-
CASSEARVSSQETQYF
TGTGCCAGCAGTGAAGCGCGGGTCAGTTCCCAAGAGACCCAGTACTTC
>TRBJ1-2|-|TRBV6-1|-
CASSEVPTTPRGYTF
TGTGCCAGCAGTGAAGTCCCCACGACCCCCCGTGGCTACACCTTC
>TRBJ1-1|-|TRBV18|-
CASSPPGGGNTEAFF
TGTGCCAGCTCACCGCCTGGGGGCGGAAACACTGAAGCTTTCTTT
>TRBJ2-7|few|TRBV5-6|-
CASSFKGTQGREEQYF
TGTGCCAGCAGCTTTAAGGGTACACAGGGAAGGGAGGAGCAGTACTTC
>TRBJ2-7|-|TRBV5-6|TRBD1
CASSLSTGEGREQYF
TGTGCCAGCAGCTTGAGTACAGGGGAAGGAAGGGAGCAGTACTTC
>TRBJ2-5|-|TRBV5-1|-
CASSRAREETQYF
TGCGCCAGCAGCCGGGCCAGGGAGGAGACCCAGTACTTC